Listed below are T cell receptor beta chains from one sample, sequenced in a study of glioma-infiltrating T cells after dendritic cell vaccination. Assay used: immunoSEQ multiplex PCR; TCRdb lists only in-frame clones, some missing. The data hold about 49,000 clones, with 85% to 90% observed a single time. The source material was blood, sampled before dendritic cell vaccination. All receptors derive from a human donor with glioblastoma. Each CDR3 is given with its conserved first and last residue. A D gene is named only where the DNA matches it firmly. Not all rows give a size; the values are once, few, many and, for expanded clones, a class.

d_call: .
v_call: TRBV2
clone_size: .
j_call: TRBJ2-5
cdr3_aa: CASSERRGGQETQYF
cdr3_nt: TGTGCCAGCAGTGAACGTAGGGGAGGTCAAGAGACCCAGTACTTC

d_call: TRBD2
v_call: TRBV9
clone_size: .
j_call: TRBJ2-2
cdr3_aa: CASSVGLAGNTGELFF
cdr3_nt: TGTGCCAGCAGCGTAGGCCTAGCGGGGAACACCGGGGAGCTGTTTTTT

d_call: TRBD2
v_call: TRBV5-1
clone_size: .
j_call: TRBJ2-7
cdr3_aa: CASSPLGAGGTYEQYF
cdr3_nt: TGCGCCAGCAGCCCCCTGGGAGCGGGGGGTACCTACGAGCAGTACTTC

d_call: .
v_call: TRBV7-2
clone_size: .
j_call: TRBJ2-7
cdr3_aa: CASSSDSSSYEQYF
cdr3_nt: TGTGCCAGCAGCTCGGACAGCAGCTCCTACGAGCAGTACTTC

d_call: TRBD1
v_call: TRBV13
clone_size: .
j_call: TRBJ1-1
cdr3_aa: CASSLVRGPVFF
cdr3_nt: TGTGCCAGCAGCTTAGTAAGGGGGCCGGTATTCTTT

d_call: TRBD1
v_call: TRBV7-2
clone_size: .
j_call: TRBJ1-2
cdr3_aa: CASSLGDSQYGYTF
cdr3_nt: TGTGCCAGCAGCTTAGGGGACAGTCAGTATGGCTACACCTTC

d_call: TRBD1
v_call: TRBV7-9
clone_size: .
j_call: TRBJ1-3
cdr3_aa: CASSLGDSSGNTIYF
cdr3_nt: TGTGCCAGCAGCTTAGGGGACAGCTCTGGAAACACCATATATTTT

d_call: .
v_call: TRBV30
clone_size: .
j_call: TRBJ2-7
cdr3_aa: CAWSGLGHSYEQYF
cdr3_nt: TGTGCCTGGAGTGGACTAGGTCACTCCTACGAGCAGTACTTC

d_call: TRBD1
v_call: TRBV10-3
clone_size: .
j_call: TRBJ2-1
cdr3_aa: CAIKGDRGTFEQFF
cdr3_nt: TGTGCCATCAAAGGGGACAGGGGGACCTTTGAGCAGTTCTTC

d_call: TRBD1
v_call: TRBV5-1
clone_size: .
j_call: TRBJ1-6
cdr3_aa: CASSSLQGANSPLHF
cdr3_nt: TGCGCCAGCAGCTCACTACAGGGGGCCAATTCACCCCTCCACTTT

d_call: .
v_call: TRBV5-1
clone_size: .
j_call: TRBJ1-1
cdr3_aa: CASSLDTGTTEAFF
cdr3_nt: TGCGCCAGCAGCTTGGACACAGGGACCACTGAAGCTTTCTTT

d_call: TRBD2
v_call: TRBV5-1
clone_size: .
j_call: TRBJ2-7
cdr3_aa: CASSAPLAGVYEQYF
cdr3_nt: TGCGCCAGCAGCGCACCACTAGCGGGGGTATACGAGCAGTACTTC

d_call: .
v_call: TRBV25-1
clone_size: .
j_call: TRBJ2-7
cdr3_aa: CASSARVVRTYEQYF
cdr3_nt: TGTGCCAGCAGTGCCCGGGTCGTTCGCACCTACGAGCAGTACTTC

d_call: .
v_call: TRBV4-3
clone_size: .
j_call: TRBJ1-6
cdr3_aa: CASSQGQSYNSPLHF
cdr3_nt: TGCGCCAGCAGCCAAGGACAGTCCTATAATTCACCCCTCCACTTT

d_call: .
v_call: TRBV11-2
clone_size: .
j_call: TRBJ2-2
cdr3_aa: CASSLVIGAGELFF
cdr3_nt: TGTGCCAGCAGCTTAGTCATCGGGGCCGGGGAGCTGTTTTTT

d_call: .
v_call: TRBV9
clone_size: once
j_call: TRBJ1-1
cdr3_aa: CASSPALKSPSEAFF
cdr3_nt: TGTGCCAGCAGCCCCGCACTTAAATCGCCGTCTGAAGCTTTCTTT

d_call: TRBD1
v_call: TRBV7-2
clone_size: once
j_call: TRBJ1-3
cdr3_aa: CASSFQQGRRDTIYF
cdr3_nt: TGTGCCAGCAGCTTCCAACAGGGGCGTAGGGACACCATATATTTT

d_call: .
v_call: TRBV5-4
clone_size: .
j_call: TRBJ1-6
cdr3_aa: CASSRDGEDSPLHF
cdr3_nt: TGTGCCAGCAGCCGCGACGGGGAGGATTCACCCCTCCACTTT

d_call: TRBD2
v_call: TRBV6-5
clone_size: .
j_call: TRBJ2-3
cdr3_aa: CASSYGGRGDTQYF
cdr3_nt: TGTGCCAGCAGTTACGGAGGGCGGGGGGATACGCAGTATTTT

d_call: .
v_call: TRBV4-3
clone_size: .
j_call: TRBJ2-1
cdr3_aa: CASSQDLISSGVSPYNEQFF
cdr3_nt: TGCGCCAGCAGCCAAGATTTGATTTCGAGCGGAGTGTCCCCCTACAATGAGCAGTTCTTC

d_call: TRBD2
v_call: TRBV5-1
clone_size: .
j_call: TRBJ2-1
cdr3_aa: CASSYSGASYNEQFF
cdr3_nt: TGCGCCAGCAGTTACAGCGGGGCCTCCTACAATGAGCAGTTCTTC

d_call: .
v_call: TRBV30
clone_size: few
j_call: TRBJ1-6
cdr3_aa: CAWSGGGRSPLHF
cdr3_nt: TGTGCCTGGAGTGGGGGGGGGCGTTCACCCCTCCACTTT

d_call: TRBD1
v_call: TRBV6-4
clone_size: .
j_call: TRBJ2-3
cdr3_aa: CASSPRTGGTDTQYF
cdr3_nt: TGTGCCAGCTCCCCCCGGACAGGGGGCACAGATACGCAGTATTTT

d_call: .
v_call: TRBV30
clone_size: .
j_call: TRBJ1-4
cdr3_aa: CAWSFAEARKLFF
cdr3_nt: TGTGCCTGGAGTTTTGCGGAGGCCAGAAAACTGTTTTTT

d_call: .
v_call: TRBV7-2
clone_size: .
j_call: TRBJ2-3
cdr3_aa: CASSDQGYTQYF
cdr3_nt: TGTGCCAGCAGCGACCAGGGATATACGCAGTATTTT

d_call: TRBD1
v_call: TRBV7-2
clone_size: .
j_call: TRBJ1-5
cdr3_aa: CASSLYRGSNQPQHF
cdr3_nt: TGTGCCAGCAGCTTATACAGGGGTAGCAATCAGCCCCAGCATTTT

d_call: .
v_call: TRBV9
clone_size: .
j_call: TRBJ2-3
cdr3_aa: CASTTDLSTDTQYF
cdr3_nt: TGTGCCAGCACTACAGATCTTAGCACAGATACGCAGTATTTT

d_call: TRBD1
v_call: TRBV6-5
clone_size: few
j_call: TRBJ1-2
cdr3_aa: CASSYGDRDYGYTF
cdr3_nt: TGTGCCAGCAGTTATGGGGACAGGGACTATGGCTACACCTTC

d_call: TRBD2
v_call: TRBV9
clone_size: .
j_call: TRBJ2-7
cdr3_aa: CASSVGGAGVFYEQYF
cdr3_nt: TGTGCCAGCAGCGTAGGAGGAGCGGGAGTTTTCTACGAGCAGTACTTC

d_call: TRBD1
v_call: TRBV27
clone_size: few
j_call: TRBJ2-5
cdr3_aa: CASSSGTGGVETQYF
cdr3_nt: TGTGCCAGCAGTTCCGGGACAGGGGGCGTAGAGACCCAGTACTTC

d_call: TRBD1
v_call: TRBV29-1
clone_size: .
j_call: TRBJ2-7
cdr3_aa: CSVEQGAGYEQYF
cdr3_nt: TGCAGCGTGGAACAGGGGGCAGGCTACGAGCAGTACTTC

d_call: .
v_call: TRBV5-1
clone_size: .
j_call: TRBJ2-5
cdr3_aa: CASSVDLAGLQETQYF
cdr3_nt: TGCGCCAGCAGCGTGGACCTGGCGGGCCTTCAAGAGACCCAGTACTTC

d_call: .
v_call: TRBV5-1
clone_size: .
j_call: TRBJ2-5
cdr3_aa: CASSQSFGRAKETQYF
cdr3_nt: TGCGCCAGCAGCCAAAGTTTCGGGAGAGCCAAAGAGACCCAGTACTTC

d_call: TRBD1
v_call: TRBV4-3
clone_size: .
j_call: TRBJ1-1
cdr3_aa: CASSPGQVNTEAFF
cdr3_nt: TGCGCCAGCAGCCCGGGACAGGTGAACACTGAAGCTTTCTTT

d_call: .
v_call: TRBV4-1
clone_size: .
j_call: TRBJ1-2
cdr3_aa: CASSQASGNNYGYTF
cdr3_nt: TGCGCCAGCAGCCAAGCCTCGGGGAATAACTATGGCTACACCTTC

d_call: .
v_call: TRBV6-5
clone_size: .
j_call: TRBJ1-5
cdr3_aa: CASSPRGDQPQHF
cdr3_nt: TGTGCCAGCAGTCCCCGGGGGGATCAGCCCCAGCATTTT

d_call: TRBD2
v_call: TRBV15
clone_size: .
j_call: TRBJ2-3
cdr3_aa: CATSRGLAGGGGTDTQYF
cdr3_nt: TGTGCCACCAGCAGAGGACTAGCGGGGGGAGGTGGAACAGATACGCAGTATTTT

d_call: .
v_call: TRBV7-2
clone_size: .
j_call: TRBJ2-7
cdr3_aa: CASSFRDSGYEQYF
cdr3_nt: TGTGCCAGCAGCTTCAGGGACAGCGGGTACGAGCAGTACTTC

d_call: .
v_call: TRBV14
clone_size: .
j_call: TRBJ1-1
cdr3_aa: CASSQDLGQAFF
cdr3_nt: TGTGCCAGCAGCCAAGATCTGGGGCAAGCTTTCTTT

d_call: TRBD1
v_call: TRBV7-2
clone_size: once
j_call: TRBJ2-4
cdr3_aa: CASSSGGSSKNIQYF
cdr3_nt: TGTGCCAGCAGCTCAGGGGGTTCTTCCAAAAACATTCAGTACTTC